The 3 T cell receptor beta chains presented below share a single source sample, sequenced in a study of T cell changes during pregnancy in multiple sclerosis. Assay used: immunoSEQ multiplex PCR; TCRdb lists only in-frame clones, some missing. The table records about 38,000 clones, approximately 91% of them present only once. The starting material was CD8+ T cells from peripheral blood mononuclear cells, obtained after pregnancy. The receptor source for this set is a female donor with multiple sclerosis, enrolled in a pregnancy study.

V is TRBV2 and J is TRBJ2-5, with TRBD1 matching over 7 bases. The CDR3 is 14 amino acids. Germline V CDR1 and CDR2: SNHLY, FYNNEI. J gave up 3 bases and V 6 bases, and 7 bases lay outside the gene matches. The CDR3 loop is CASRNGQDEETQYF. CDR3 sequence (DNA): TGTGCCAGCAGAAACGGACAGGACGAAGAGACCCAGTACTTC.

The rearrangement joins TRBV4-1 to TRBJ2-1; tentatively, D is TRBD1 (5 bases). V was cut by 0 bases and J by 10 bases, with 10 bases left in between. The CDR3 length is 13 residues. Germline CDR1 reads MGHRA; CDR2 reads YSYEKL. The CDR3: CASSQDKGAEQFF. The CDR3 nucleotides read TGCGCCAGCAGCCAAGATAAAGGGGCCGAGCAGTTCTTC.

In this sample, this clone turned up once. No DNA is shown, since the ends of the CDR3 on it are uncertain; the CDR3 is the one TCRdb lists. The chain links TRBV27 to TRBJ1-2; the table's D call of TRBD1 was not tested on the DNA. The germline CDR1 and CDR2 sequences are MNHEY and SMNVEV (reference sequence). The CDR3 adds up to 14 amino acids, both ends counted. CDR3 loop: CASSSSGQGYGYTF.